This entry lists 21 T cell receptor beta chains sequenced from one sample in a study of human T cells and chemical hapten exposure. TCRdb reanalysed the RACE reads using MiXCR and keeps one entry per CDR3 protein. The sample holds 55,000 to 75,000 distinct CDR3 sequences, roughly 6.7% seen once. Time point described: pre-sensitization, week 0. Treatment denoted: therapeutic diphenylcyclopropenone sensitization with weekly scalp DPC. The sample was whole blood, taken in connection with sensitization to the hapten diphenylcyclopropenone (DPC). The receptors were sampled from a woman younger than 45 with alopecia areata. Some clones in this sample may be carry-over from other donors' samples.

Notes on this clonotype: A much bigger clone sits one base away, suggesting this may be a read error. It is likely a read error, because the conserved phenylalanine at the end of the CDR3 is missing. This chain uses TRBV6-1 with TRBJ2-1, with D possibly being TRBD1 (5 bases). Germline V CDR1 and CDR2: MNHNS, SASEGT. The CDR3 contains 15 residues. Trimming pared 4 bases from V and 3 bases from J, leaving 13 bases between. In DNA, the CDR3 is TGTGCCAGCAGTGCGGACATATCGATCTACAATGAGCAGTTCTCC. This gives the protein CASSADISIYNEQFS.

This clonotype occurred many times. The CDR3 DNA sequence: TGTGCCATCAGTGAGTCCTGGACAGGGGGTCGCGAGCAGTACTTC. It yields the protein CAISESWTGGREQYF. The chain joins TRBV10-3 to TRBJ2-7; TRBD1 agrees at 10 bases. This CDR3 has 15 residues. Germline V gene sequence: CDR1 ENHRY, CDR2 SYGVKD. Losses at the gene ends were 0 bases for V and 6 bases for J; bases not matched to a gene: 5.

The chain joins TRBV27 to TRBJ1-3; 7 nucleotides align to TRBD1. Germline V gives CDR1 MNHEY, CDR2 SMNVEV (reference sequence). CDR3 length: 15 amino acids. V was pared by 2 bases and J by 0 bases, with 1 base of the junction left unmatched. CDR3 coding DNA: TGTGCCAGCAGTTTAGGGACAGACTCTGGAAACACCATATATTTT. Translating it yields CASSLGTDSGNTIYF.

The sample holds many counts of this clonotype. Compared with germline, one end of the junction differs, possibly owing to a read error. The chain uses TRBV3-1 and TRBJ2-1, with a tentative D call TRBD2 (6 bases). Looked up from germline, CDR1 is LGHDT and CDR2 is YNNKEL (reference sequence). CDR3 length equals 16 residues. CDR3 residues: CASSKDSGSSYNEQFF. For the CDR3, the DNA is TGTGCCAGCAGCAAAGATTCCGGGAGCTCCTACAATGAGCAGTTCTTC.

At least ten counts were recorded for this clonotype. The chain combines TRBV20-1 with TRBJ2-7; 10 nucleotides line up with TRBD2. From germline, CDR1 is DFQATT and CDR2 SNEGSKA (reference sequence). Trimming at V came to 2 bases and at J to 7 bases, leaving 11 bases not matched to a gene. This CDR3 has 15 amino acids. The CDR3 DNA reads as TGCAGTGCTAGACAAACTAGCGGGGCGACCGGGGAGCAGTACTTC. It translates to CSARQTSGATGEQYF.

The chain joins TRBV2 to TRBJ1-1; a weak D match, TRBD1 (5 bases). V lost 6 bases and J lost 1, with 15 bases in between. Germline V lookup: CDR1 SNHLY, CDR2 FYNNEI. This CDR3 has 15 residues. CDR3 sequence: CASRSTGTENTEAFF. The CDR3 DNA reads TGTGCCAGCAGGTCCACCGGGACCGAGAACACTGAAGCTTTCTTT. Full variable domain (remainder filled in from reference TRBV2 and TRBJ1-1): EPEVTQTPSHQVTQMGQEVILRCVPISNHLYFYWYRQILGQKVEFLVSFYNNEISEKSEIFDDQFSVERPDGSNFTLKIRSTKLEDSAMYFCASRSTGTENTEAFFGQGTRLTVV.

The rearrangement uses TRBV19 and TRBJ2-6; 7 bases fit TRBD2. This CDR3 contains 15 residues. Germline assignment: CDR1 LNHDA and CDR2 SQIVND (reference sequence). V lost 8 bases and J lost 2; bases outside the gene matches: 6. Written as DNA, the CDR3 is TGTGCCAGTCTGGGAGGGCAGGCTGGGGCCAACGTCCTGACTTTC. Amino acids: CASLGGQAGANVLTF.

Ten or more counts support this clonotype. The chain links TRBV12-3 or TRBV12-4 to TRBJ1-1; no clear D. The V and J ends lost 7 bases and 7 bases respectively, with 13 bases between them. CDR3 length: 12 amino acids. The CDR3 here is CASTSAFSEAFF. For the CDR3, the DNA is TGTGCCAGCACGAGCGCCTTCAGTGAAGCTTTCTTT.

This clonotype was found many times. This sequence joins TRBV14 and TRBJ1-1; D uncertain. The V gene's germline CDR1 is SGHDN and CDR2 FVKESK. The CDR3 is made up of 13 amino acids. V lost 4 bases and J lost 0, with 6 bases in between. The DNA of the CDR3 is TGTGCCAGCAGCCGACTCATGAACACTGAAGCTTTCTTT. Its translation: CASSRLMNTEAFF.

This clonotype has a handful of counts. The chain combines TRBV5-8 with TRBJ1-3; 7 positions match TRBD1. This CDR3 comprises 19 residues. The J segment lost 1 base and the V segment lost 6 bases, leaving 19 bases of the junction unmatched. Per the germline V gene, CDR1 is SGHTS and CDR2 is YDEGEE. The chain's CDR3 is CASTDVQGLRRPSGNTIYF. CDR3 in DNA: TGTGCCAGCACCGACGTACAGGGGCTTCGACGGCCGTCTGGAAACACCATATATTTT.

In this sample, this clonotype turned up many times. The chain couples TRBV2 to TRBJ2-1, with D maybe TRBD2 (5 bases). V was shortened by 8 bases and J by 10 bases, with 21 bases between the two germline ends. The CDR3 runs 14 residues. The V gene's germline CDR1 is SNHLY and CDR2 FYNNEI. CDR3 amino acids: CASRVSVIRIEQFF. The DNA of the CDR3 is TGTGCCAGCCGAGTTAGCGTGATCCGAATCGAGCAGTTCTTC.

This clonotype turned up a few times. This chain joins TRBV5-1 and TRBJ2-3; 10 bases agree with TRBD2. The J segment lost 2 bases and the V segment lost 9 bases, leaving 6 bases of the junction unmatched. CDR1 and CDR2 from the germline V gene are SGHRS and YFSETQ. CDR3 length: 14 residues. CDR3 sequence: CATTGLADTDTQYF. The CDR3 nucleotides are TGCGCCACCACAGGACTAGCGGACACAGATACGCAGTATTTT.

There are a few counts of this clonotype. The chain recombines TRBV6-1 with TRBJ2-7; 7 bases line up with TRBD2. V lost 3 bases to trimming and J lost 3 bases; unmatched junction nucleotides: 5. In germline, CDR1 is MNHNS, CDR2 SASEGT. The CDR3 totals 14 residues. In DNA, the CDR3 is TGTGCCAGCAGTGAGGCTGGCGGGGGCTACGAGCAGTACTTC. This encodes CASSEAGGGYEQYF.

This clonotype was seen repeatedly, ten times or more. The chain links TRBV12-3 or TRBV12-4 to TRBJ2-7, with 8 bases matching TRBD2. This CDR3 comprises 14 residues. V trimming: 5 bases; J trimming: 3 bases; junction bases outside the gene matches: 6. CDR3 sequence reads: CASSPLAGDYEQYF. The CDR3, as DNA: TGTGCCAGCAGTCCTCTAGCGGGTGACTACGAGCAGTACTTC.

This clonotype has a count of ten or more. The V call is TRBV10-3, the J call TRBJ2-6, with D unclear. V lost 3 bases, J lost 4 bases, and 7 bases lay in between. CDR1 ENHRY and CDR2 SYGVKD come from the germline V gene. The CDR3 is made up of 14 amino acids. CDR3 sequence (DNA): TGTGCCATCAGTGACAGGTTAGGGGCCAACGTCCTGACTTTC. Protein sequence: CAISDRLGANVLTF.

This clonotype showed up many times. This chain connects TRBV12-3 or TRBV12-4 to TRBJ1-1; possible D gene TRBD1, 5 bases. V gave up 3 bases and J gave up 4 bases, with 9 bases separating them. The CDR3 spans 13 residues. CDR3 loop: CASSFGQGTEAFF. The CDR3 DNA reads TGTGCCAGCAGTTTTGGGCAGGGCACTGAAGCTTTCTTT.

In this sample, this clonotype turned up a few times. The chain employs TRBV20-1 and TRBJ1-3; TRBD1 might be the D (5 bases). There are 14 residues in the CDR3. The germline gives CDR1 DFQATT, CDR2 SNEGSKA (reference sequence). The V end lost 6 bases, the J end lost 0 bases, and 12 bases lay between the germline ends. CDR3 sequence reads: CSARGLTSGNTIYF. CDR3 nucleotide sequence: TGCAGTGCCCGGGGACTGACCTCTGGAAACACCATATATTTT.

This clonotype was seen ten or more times. The V gene is TRBV5-4, the J gene TRBJ2-3; no reliable D call. The CDR3 spans 12 residues. Germline loops: CDR1 SGHNT, CDR2 YYREEE (reference sequence). V shed 4 bases and J shed 2 bases, with 5 bases lying between them. The CDR3 DNA sequence: TGTGCCAGCAGCACGGCCACAGATACGCAGTATTTT. Its protein product is CASSTATDTQYF.

The table lists this clonotype with many counts. The V gene is TRBV20-1, the J gene TRBJ2-1; 11 bases align to TRBD2. The V and J ends lost 3 bases and 5 bases, in that order; junction bases with no gene match: 9. The germline gives CDR1 DFQATT, CDR2 SNEGSKA (reference sequence). The CDR3 runs to 16 residues. As DNA, the CDR3 is TGCAGTGCTAGCTTAGCGGGGGGGAAAGTAAACAATGAGCAGTTCTTC. Translation gives CSASLAGGKVNNEQFF.

This clonotype was recorded at least ten times. The chain joins TRBV13 to TRBJ2-7; no firm D call. This CDR3 is 14 amino acids long. Looked up from germline, CDR1 is PRHDT and CDR2 is FYEKMQ (reference sequence). Trimming removed 2 bases from V and 9 bases from J, with 17 bases in between. CDR3 sequence: CASSLWSQLVGQYF. The CDR3 region has the DNA TGTGCCAGCAGCTTATGGTCTCAACTGGTGGGGCAGTACTTC.

This clonotype was observed at least ten times. The J gene is TRBJ2-5, the V gene TRBV4-2; the match to TRBD1 covers 11 bases. This CDR3 is 15 amino acids long. The V and J ends lost 4 bases and 7 bases, in that order; junction bases with no gene match: 8. The V gene's germline CDR1 is LGHNA and CDR2 YNFKEQ. The CDR3 spells CASSPDWTGGGTQYF. In nucleotides, the CDR3 is TGTGCCAGCAGCCCCGACTGGACAGGGGGCGGGACCCAGTACTTC.